The entry below describes one TCR beta chain. The trim removed 3 bases at V and 0 bases at J, leaving 8 bases unmatched. CDR1 is MNHEY, CDR2 SMNVEV, per germline (reference sequence). The CDR3 length is 17 residues. Authors' processing steps: Estimates of nucleated cell counts were drawn from the amplification of reference gene primers. TCRdb's table, derived via immunoSEQ multiplex PCR, lists solely in-frame clones and lacks some. The V and J calls and clone size come from that table; D and trimming were worked out from the DNA. The sample lists 160,000 or so clones, roughly 84% occurring once. The data belong to a study of blood T cell repertoires in COVID-19. For the study at large: Collection of acute and convalescent COVID-19 samples took place in the United States, Italy and Spain. Nucleic acid was either cDNA or gDNA, and it came from T cells, B-cell-depleted T cells, or PBMCs.

This clonotype was obtained from a human donor in a cohort sampled during active COVID-19. The sample comprised peripheral blood. This chain uses TRBV27 with TRBJ2-1, with TRBD2 matching over 7 bases. CDR3: CASSLGSSGPSYNEQFF. CDR3 DNA sequence: TGTGCCAGCAGTTTGGGCTCTAGCGGACCCTCCTACAATGAGCAGTTCTTC.